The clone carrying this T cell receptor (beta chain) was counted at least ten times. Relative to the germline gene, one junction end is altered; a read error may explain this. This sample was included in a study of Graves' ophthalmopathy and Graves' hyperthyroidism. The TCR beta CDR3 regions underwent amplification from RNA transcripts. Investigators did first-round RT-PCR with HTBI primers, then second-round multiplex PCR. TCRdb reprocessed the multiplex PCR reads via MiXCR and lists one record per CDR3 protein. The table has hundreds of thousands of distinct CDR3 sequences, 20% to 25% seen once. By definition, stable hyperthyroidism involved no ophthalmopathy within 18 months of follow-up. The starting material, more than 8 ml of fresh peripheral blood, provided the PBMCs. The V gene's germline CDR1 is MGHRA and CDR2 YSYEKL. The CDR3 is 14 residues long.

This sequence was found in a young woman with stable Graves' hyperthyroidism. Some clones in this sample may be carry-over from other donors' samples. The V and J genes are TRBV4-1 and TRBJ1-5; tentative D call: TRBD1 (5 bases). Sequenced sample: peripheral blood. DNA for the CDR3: TGCGCCAGCAACCAAGATGGGGGGGGTCAGCCCCAGCATTTT. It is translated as CASNQDGGGQPQHF.